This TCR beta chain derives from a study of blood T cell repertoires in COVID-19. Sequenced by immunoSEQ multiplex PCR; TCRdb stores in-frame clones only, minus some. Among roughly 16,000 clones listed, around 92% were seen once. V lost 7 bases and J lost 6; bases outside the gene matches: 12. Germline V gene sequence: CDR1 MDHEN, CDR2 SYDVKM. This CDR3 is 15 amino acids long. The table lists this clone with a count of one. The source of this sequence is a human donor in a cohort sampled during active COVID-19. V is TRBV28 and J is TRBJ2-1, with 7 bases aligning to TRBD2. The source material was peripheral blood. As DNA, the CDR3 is TGTGCCAGCACCAGACCGGGACTATCGGGCAATGAGCAGTTCTTC. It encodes CASTRPGLSGNEQFF.